A single sample is the source of the 18 T cell receptor beta chains below, sequenced in a study of prognosis after radiotherapy for stage I lung cancer. Genomic DNA was subjected to two-round multiplex PCR for amplification of TCR beta CDR3. During first-round PCR, primers specific to each TRBV and TRBJ gene were used. Using its own MiXCR run on the multiplex PCR reads, TCRdb lists one record per CDR3 protein. The sample holds 11,000 to 15,000 distinct CDR3 sequences, around a quarter seen once. This material consisted of PBMCs, taken before or after stereotactic body radiation therapy (not recorded which). The receptors come from a donor over 45 with non-small cell lung cancer.

This clonotype was recorded many times. This chain joins TRBV30 and TRBJ2-1; a weak D match, TRBD1 (6 bases). CDR1 is GTSNPN and CDR2 is SVGIG in the germline V gene (reference sequence). The CDR3 length is 13 residues. V lost 3 bases and J 5 bases, leaving 11 bases between the germline ends. The DNA for the CDR3 is TGTGCCTGGAGCGTTCACAGGGACAATGAGCAGTTCTTC. It translates to CAWSVHRDNEQFF.

This clonotype was seen repeatedly, ten times or more. The genes are TRBV5-1 and TRBJ2-5, with D maybe TRBD1 (5 bases). The V and J ends lost 4 bases and 5 bases respectively, with 21 bases between them. Germline CDR1 reads SGHRS; CDR2 reads YFSETQ. CDR3 length equals 16 residues. The chain's CDR3 is CASSKGGASNRETQYF. The CDR3 region has the DNA TGCGCCAGCAGCAAAGGTGGGGCCTCCAACAGGGAGACCCAGTACTTC. The full variable domain, its missing parts supplied by reference TRBV5-1 and TRBJ2-5, is KAGVTQTPRYLIKTRGQQVTLSCSPISGHRSVSWYQQTPGQGLQFLFEYFSETQRNKGNFPGRFSGRQFSNSRSEMNVSTLELGDSALYLCASSKGGASNRETQYFGPGTRLLVL.

There are many counts of this clonotype. For the CDR3, the DNA is TGTGCCAGCAGCCAAGTACAGGGTACCTACGAGCAGTACTTC. The encoded protein is CASSQVQGTYEQYF. This chain uses TRBV5-5 with TRBJ2-7; D possibly corresponds to TRBD1 (6 bases). Trimming stripped 4 bases from V and 2 bases from J, with 13 bases between. Germline V CDR1 and CDR2: SGHKS, YYEKEE (reference sequence). There are 14 residues in the CDR3.

The sample holds many counts of this clonotype. This chain connects TRBV12-3 or TRBV12-4 to TRBJ2-5; D remains ambiguous. The V end lost 0 bases, the J end lost 4 bases, and 6 bases lay between the germline ends. The CDR3 runs 13 residues. CDR3 sequence: CASSLANGETQYF. The CDR3 DNA reads as TGTGCCAGCAGTTTAGCGAATGGAGAGACCCAGTACTTC.

By share, this clonotype ranks as medium-sized (0.01 to 0.1%). The rearrangement links TRBV7-6 to TRBJ1-5, with D perhaps TRBD1 (5 bases). Trimming shortened V by 5 bases and J by 4 bases, and 9 bases separated the two germline ends. This CDR3 contains 13 residues. The V gene's germline CDR1 is SGHVS and CDR2 FNYEAQ. DNA for the CDR3: TGTGCCAGCAGCCCGACAGCGAATCAGCCCCAGCATTTT. Its translation: CASSPTANQPQHF.

Ten or more counts support this clonotype. The chain employs TRBV29-1 and TRBJ1-5; D not resolved. Germline values: CDR1 SQVTM, CDR2 ANQGSEA. This CDR3 region has 12 residues. Trimming cost V 7 bases and J 4 bases, with 11 bases left between them. The CDR3 DNA reads TGCAGCGCCCGGGATTCAAATCAGCCCCAGCATTTT. Encoded protein: CSARDSNQPQHF.

This clonotype qualifies as medium-sized (0.01 to 0.1%). V is TRBV6-5 and J is TRBJ2-2; no definite D call. Per germline, CDR1 MNHEY and CDR2 SVGAGI. CDR3 length equals 16 residues. V lost 2 bases, J lost 5 bases, and 15 bases lay in between. DNA for the CDR3: TGTGCCAGCAGTTACCGCCCCATCGATAGGACCGGGGAGCTGTTTTTT. Its translation: CASSYRPIDRTGELFF.

This clonotype was seen at least ten times. The chain uses TRBV7-6 and TRBJ1-1, with D hard to call. This CDR3 is 16 amino acids long. V lost 5 bases, J lost 5 bases, and 21 bases lay in between. Germline lookup yields CDR1 SGHVS and CDR2 FNYEAQ. The CDR3 sequence: CASSPGRAGGTTEAFF. DNA of the CDR3: TGTGCCAGCAGCCCAGGACGGGCAGGAGGAACAACTGAAGCTTTCTTT. The full variable domain, completed using reference TRBV7-6 and TRBJ1-1, is GAGVSQSPRYKVTKRGQDVALRCDPISGHVSLYWYRQALGQGPEFLTYFNYEAQQDKSGLPNDRFSAERPEGSISTLTIQRTEQRDSAMYRCASSPGRAGGTTEAFFGQGTRLTVV.

As for this clonotype: One end of the junction fails to match germline, which may point to a read error. The chain couples TRBV5-1 to TRBJ2-5; maybe TRBD1 (6 bases). Germline V gene lookup returns CDR1 SGHRS and CDR2 YFSETQ. The CDR3 covers 15 residues. The CDR3 region is CASRLGAGRVETQYF. The CDR3 bases are TGCGCCAGCAGATTGGGGGCAGGGAGAGTGGAGACCCAGTACTTC.

This clonotype was picked up many times. V usage is TRBV11-3 and J usage is TRBJ2-1; D is possibly TRBD1 or TRBD2 (5 bases each). Germline CDR1 SGHNT, CDR2 YENEEA. The CDR3 loop spans 15 amino acids. Between the trimmed V and J ends, which lost 3 bases and 2 bases, there was a span of 11 bases. The CDR3 loop reads CASSLGESTYNEQFF. The CDR3 coding sequence is TGTGCCAGCAGCTTGGGGGAATCAACCTACAATGAGCAGTTCTTC. The full variable domain, its missing parts supplied by reference TRBV11-3 and TRBJ2-1, is EAGVVQSPRYKIIEKKQPVAFWCNPISGHNTLYWYLQNLGQGPELLIRYENEEAVDDSQLPKDRFSAERLKGVDSTLKIQPAELGDSAVYLCASSLGESTYNEQFFGPGTRLTVL.

This clonotype appeared many times. This chain uses TRBV2 with TRBJ1-5, with D possibly TRBD1 on 5 matching bases. This CDR3 is built from 14 residues. The V end lost 2 bases, the J end lost 7 bases, and 12 bases lay between the germline ends. CDR1 SNHLY and CDR2 FYNNEI come from the germline V gene. In nucleotides, the CDR3 is TGTGCCAGCAGTGAACAGGGTTTGGAACAGCCCCAGCATTTT. Translating gives CASSEQGLEQPQHF.

Points on this clonotype: The junction departs from germline at one end; a sequencing error may be responsible. V usage is TRBV10-2 and J usage is TRBJ2-1; 7 nucleotides align to TRBD2. The CDR3 spans 18 residues. CDR1 and CDR2 from the germline V gene are WSHSY and SAAADI. The CDR3 DNA reads as TGCGCCAGAAGTGAGCCCCTTAGAGGGAGGGCCAGTTACAATGAGCAGTTCTTC. Translated, it gives CARSEPLRGRASYNEQFF.

In this sample, this clonotype is medium-sized (0.01 to 0.1%). The chain carries TRBV2 and TRBJ2-1; TRBD1 might be the D (5 bases). Germline V gene lookup returns CDR1 SNHLY and CDR2 FYNNEI. CDR3 size: 15 residues. The V gene lost 1 base and the J gene lost 1 base, with 8 bases spanning the gap. CDR3 loop: CASSEEDTSYNEQFF. The CDR3 bases are TGTGCCAGCAGTGAAGAGGACACATCCTACAATGAGCAGTTCTTC.

This clonotype was observed many times. This chain uses TRBV18 with TRBJ1-1; no clear D gene. Germline loops: CDR1 KGHSH, CDR2 LQKENI. V was trimmed by 2 bases and J by 7 bases, leaving 11 bases between them. The CDR3 length is 13 residues. The CDR3 loop reads CASSPGTTFEAFF. CDR3 bases: TGTGCCAGCTCACCAGGCACGACGTTTGAAGCTTTCTTT.

Turning to this clonotype: This likely stems from a read error, as it lies one base from a far larger clone. The J gene is TRBJ1-3, the V gene TRBV7-9, with D uncertain. Trimming removed 5 bases from V and 0 bases from J, with 5 bases in between. Germline CDR1 is SEHNR and CDR2 is FQNEAQ (reference sequence). This CDR3 comprises 13 residues. CDR3 coding DNA: TGTGCCAGCAGCCCCGACTCTGGAAACACCATATATTTT. It codes for CASSPDSGNTIYF.

This clonotype has at least ten counts. The chain uses TRBV5-8 and TRBJ1-5; 7 bases map to TRBD1. The CDR3 contains 15 residues. V lost 0 bases, J lost 4 bases, and 4 bases stayed unmatched. Germline values: CDR1 SGHTS, CDR2 YDEGEE. CDR3 loop: CASSLDSGQNQPQHF. CDR3 coding DNA: TGTGCCAGCAGCTTGGACTCGGGACAGAATCAGCCCCAGCATTTT. The full variable domain, with the rest looked up from reference TRBV5-8 and TRBJ1-5, is EAGVTQSPTHLIKTRGQQATLRCSPISGHTSVYWYQQALGLGLQFLLWYDEGEERNRGNFPPRFSGRQFPNYSSELNVNALELEDSALYLCASSLDSGQNQPQHFGDGTRLSIL.

This clonotype has a count of ten or more. J is TRBJ2-7 and V is TRBV5-6, with D unresolved. The CDR3 runs 14 residues. The V and J ends lost 0 bases and 2 bases respectively, with 9 bases between them. Per the germline V gene, CDR1 is SGHDT and CDR2 is YYEEEE. This chain's CDR3 is CASSLEAGAYEQYF. The CDR3 DNA follows: TGTGCCAGCAGCTTGGAAGCTGGGGCCTACGAGCAGTACTTC. Using reference TRBV5-6 and TRBJ2-7 for the parts outside the CDR3, the full variable domain is DAGVTQSPTHLIKTRGQQVTLRCSPKSGHDTVSWYQQALGQGPQFIFQYYEEEERQRGNFPDRFSGHQFPNYSSELNVNALLLGDSALYLCASSLEAGAYEQYFGPGTRLTVT.

This clonotype is medium-sized. The gene calls are TRBV12-3 or TRBV12-4 and TRBJ2-6; D not certain. The V gene lost 3 bases and the J gene lost 1 base, with 1 base spanning the gap. This CDR3 spans 13 amino acids. This CDR3 is CASSLSGANVLTF. The CDR3 nucleotides read TGTGCCAGCAGTTTGTCTGGGGCCAACGTCCTGACTTTC.